This TCR beta chain was profiled in a study of T cell responses to AZD1222 COVID-19 vaccine. Broader study findings: Reportedly, nearly half the spike-specific TCRs target unmutated variant regions. An increase in Spike-specific TCR breadth and depth was observed after two AZD1222 doses. There were mostly white British donors and more females than males, and clonal diversity was possibly underestimated.

Notes on this clone: Its matching antigen is unknown.

The length of the CDR3 is 16 residues. Germline CDR1 MNHNY, CDR2 SVGAGI (reference sequence). Trimming took 7 bases from V and 1 from J; bases not matched to a gene: 8. TCRdb's table, derived via immunoSEQ multiplex PCR, lists solely in-frame clones and lacks some. The sample yields 100,000 to 150,000 clones, more than 85% seen once. This TCR was recovered from an adult who received the AZD1222 COVID-19 vaccine. The source was peripheral blood, collected 28 days after the second AZD1222 dose. The V call is TRBV6-6, the J call TRBJ1-3; 9 bases fit TRBD1. The CDR3 sequence: CASTRDRDPSGNTIYF. The CDR3 coding sequence is TGTGCCAGCACCAGGGACAGGGACCCTTCTGGAAACACCATATATTTT.